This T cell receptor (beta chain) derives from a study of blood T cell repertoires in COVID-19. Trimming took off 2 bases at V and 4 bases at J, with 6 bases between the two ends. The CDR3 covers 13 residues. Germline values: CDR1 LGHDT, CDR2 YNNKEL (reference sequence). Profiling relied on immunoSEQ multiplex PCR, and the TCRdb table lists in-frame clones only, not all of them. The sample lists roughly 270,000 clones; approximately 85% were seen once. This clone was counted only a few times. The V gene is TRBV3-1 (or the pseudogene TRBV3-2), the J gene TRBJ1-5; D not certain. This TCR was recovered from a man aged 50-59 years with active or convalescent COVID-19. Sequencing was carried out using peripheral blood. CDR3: CASSQQINQPQHF. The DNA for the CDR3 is TGTGCCAGCAGCCAACAGATAAATCAGCCCCAGCATTTT.